One sample yielded the 22 T cell receptor beta chains listed below, sequenced in a study of pediatric ulcerative colitis. The assay was immunoSEQ multiplex PCR, and TCRdb's table has in-frame clones only and misses some. The table records 30,000 or so clones, about 81% of them present only once. During colonoscopy, one to two rectal pinch biopsies were collected. The sequencing input was gut tissue. These receptors all stem from a boy between 10 and 17 years old with mild ulcerative colitis.

The chain employs TRBV29-1 and TRBJ2-3; a possible D gene is TRBD2 (7 bases). Germline V lookup: CDR1 SQVTM, CDR2 ANQGSEA. V was shortened by 6 bases and J by 0 bases, with 16 bases between the two germline ends. The CDR3 runs 15 residues. This CDR3 is CSVGGLPSSTDTQYF. The CDR3 nucleotides read TGCAGCGTCGGGGGGCTTCCGTCTAGCACAGATACGCAGTATTTT.

CDR3 protein: CASSQSLLGGDTEAFF. The CDR3 DNA follows: TGCGCCAGCAGTCAATCGTTGCTGGGAGGGGACACTGAAGCTTTCTTT. This chain joins TRBV23-1 and TRBJ1-1, with D perhaps matching TRBD1 (5 bases). TRBV23-1 is annotated as an ORF whose role is uncertain. This CDR3 region has 16 residues. Trimming stripped 0 bases from V and 3 bases from J, with 14 bases between.

This chain links TRBV5-1 with TRBJ2-2, with D tentatively TRBD2 (5 bases). Germline V gene data show CDR1 as SGHRS and CDR2 as YFSETQ. Trimming cost V 6 bases and J 1 base, with 10 bases left between them. This CDR3 is built from 14 residues. The CDR3 is CASKVAGNTGELFF. The CDR3 DNA reads as TGCGCCAGCAAAGTGGCGGGGAACACCGGGGAGCTGTTTTTT.

The chain links TRBV6-1 to TRBJ2-2; 8 bases are a match to TRBD1. The CDR3 has 14 amino acids. Per germline, CDR1 MNHNS and CDR2 SASEGT. Germline trimming cut 6 bases from V and 1 base from J; bases unmatched to any gene: 1. The CDR3 sequence is CASRGTGNTGELFF. CDR3 bases: TGTGCCAGCAGGGGGACAGGGAACACCGGGGAGCTGTTTTTT.

The rearrangement uses TRBV5-1 and TRBJ1-2, with 11 bases that match TRBD1. The ends lost 4 bases at V and 4 bases at J; junction bases unmatched: 3. The CDR3 runs to 14 residues. From germline, CDR1 is SGHRS and CDR2 YFSETQ. The CDR3 here is CASSQGQGGYGYTF. The CDR3 DNA follows: TGCGCCAGCAGCCAGGGACAGGGGGGCTATGGCTACACCTTC.

This clone was seen only once. This chain uses TRBV2 with TRBJ1-2, with D hard to call. CDR1 is SNHLY, CDR2 FYNNEI, per germline. V was trimmed by 5 bases and J by 1 base, leaving 5 bases between them. This CDR3 spans 12 amino acids. The CDR3, as DNA: TGTGCCAGCAGTCCTAATAACTATGGCTACACCTTC. It codes for CASSPNNYGYTF.

The V call is TRBV30, the J call TRBJ1-3; 7 positions match TRBD1. The V gene end was trimmed by 5 bases and the J gene end by 0 bases; junction bases not matched to a gene: 10. This CDR3 region has 16 residues. CDR1 and CDR2 from the germline V gene are GTSNPN and SVGIG (reference sequence). The CDR3 bases are TGTGCCTGGGGCCTTAAGACAGGGAGCTCTGGAAACACCATATATTTT. Residues: CAWGLKTGSSGNTIYF.

The chain employs TRBV5-5 and TRBJ1-6, with D unclear. Germline V gene sequence: CDR1 SGHKS, CDR2 YYEKEE (reference sequence). The CDR3 length is 13 residues. Between the trimmed V and J ends, which lost 4 bases and 3 bases, there was a span of 5 bases. The CDR3 loop reads CASSADYNSPLHF. In DNA form, the CDR3 reads TGTGCCAGCAGCGCTGACTATAATTCACCCCTCCACTTT.

This clone was counted once. The gene calls are TRBV5-1 and TRBJ1-1, with 8 bases fitting TRBD1. The CDR3 runs to 14 residues. CDR1 and CDR2 from the germline V gene are SGHRS and YFSETQ. With V trimmed by 1 base and J by 6 bases, 5 bases remained unmatched. The CDR3 loop reads CASSLYGQGSEAFF. CDR3 coding DNA: TGCGCCAGCAGCTTGTACGGACAGGGTTCTGAAGCTTTCTTT.

The chain recombines TRBV7-9 with TRBJ1-1; 9 positions agree with TRBD1. The ends lost 6 bases at V and 3 bases at J; junction bases unmatched: 8. The CDR3 consists of 15 residues. The germline CDR1 and CDR2 sequences are SEHNR and FQNEAQ (reference sequence). The CDR3 DNA reads as TGTGCCAGCAGTAACTTACAGGGGGCGGACACTGAAGCTTTCTTT. Translated, it gives CASSNLQGADTEAFF.

The chain links TRBV2 to TRBJ2-3; 11 positions agree with TRBD2. The germline V gene has CDR1 SNHLY and CDR2 FYNNEI. This CDR3 is 17 amino acids long. The junction had 11 bases not matched to a gene; V was cut back by 7 bases and J by 2 bases. CDR3: CASKGGRLAGPTDTQYF. CDR3 bases: TGTGCCAGCAAAGGGGGACGACTAGCGGGGCCCACAGATACGCAGTATTTT.

The V call is TRBV4-1, the J call TRBJ1-1; D remains unclear. V lost 0 bases and J 2 bases, leaving 4 bases between the germline ends. The germline V gene has CDR1 MGHRA and CDR2 YSYEKL. The CDR3 has 13 amino acids. The CDR3 sequence: CASSQEYNTEAFF. CDR3 nucleotide sequence: TGCGCCAGCAGCCAAGAATACAACACTGAAGCTTTCTTT.

The chain has TRBV4-1 and TRBJ2-4; D is uncertain. The germline V and J ends were trimmed by 4 bases and 0 bases, with 16 bases remaining between them. CDR3 length: 17 residues. Germline CDR1 and CDR2: MGHRA and YSYEKL. CDR3 sequence reads: CASSLWPVAAAKNIQYF. The CDR3 region has the DNA TGCGCCAGCAGCCTTTGGCCCGTGGCCGCAGCCAAAAACATTCAGTACTTC.

This rearrangement joins TRBV9 to TRBJ2-3; D is undetermined. There are 14 residues in the CDR3. Trimming pared 0 bases from V and 3 bases from J, leaving 8 bases between. The germline V gene has CDR1 SGDLS and CDR2 YYNGEE. Here the CDR3 DNA reads TGTGCCAGCAGCGTAGCGGGCTGGACAGATACGCAGTATTTT. Its translation: CASSVAGWTDTQYF.

The genes are TRBV6-5 and TRBJ2-7; D might be TRBD1 or TRBD2, each matching 6 bases. Germline CDR1 and CDR2: MNHEY and SVGAGI. V gave up 0 bases and J gave up 3 bases, with 12 bases separating them. This CDR3 spans 15 amino acids. CDR3 bases: TGTGCCAGCAGTTACTCCTTGGGGGGCGGCTACGAGCAGTACTTC. Protein product: CASSYSLGGGYEQYF.

The V and J genes are TRBV6-1 and TRBJ2-5; D gene unclear. This CDR3 spans 14 amino acids. In germline, CDR1 is MNHNS, CDR2 SASEGT. Trimming stripped 10 bases from V and 1 base from J, with 16 bases between. CDR3 loop: CATSARLVQETQYF. CDR3 bases: TGTGCCACTTCCGCCAGGCTAGTCCAAGAGACCCAGTACTTC.

V usage is TRBV6-6 and J usage is TRBJ2-7, with TRBD2 as a possible D gene (5 bases). The V end was cut by 0 bases, the J end by 7 bases, with 10 bases between. The CDR3 has 13 residues. CDR1 MNHNY and CDR2 SVGAGI come from the germline V gene (reference sequence). This CDR3 is CASSYSETGEQYF. The DNA for the CDR3 is TGTGCCAGCAGTTACTCAGAAACGGGGGAGCAGTACTTC.

The chain joins TRBV7-6 to TRBJ2-2, with 9 bases identical to TRBD1. The CDR3 runs to 16 residues. CDR1 is SGHVS and CDR2 is FNYEAQ in the germline V gene. Trimming cost V 4 bases and J 6 bases; bases outside gene matches: 9. In DNA form, the CDR3 reads TGTGCCAGCAGCTCAGTACAGGGGGCGGCAGCCGGGGAGCTGTTTTTT. Translated, it gives CASSSVQGAAAGELFF.

This rearrangement joins TRBV7-9 to TRBJ2-7, with D tentatively TRBD1 (5 bases). This CDR3 has 18 residues. V lost 2 bases and J lost 1, with 21 bases in between. Per the germline V gene, CDR1 is SEHNR and CDR2 is FQNEAQ (reference sequence). The CDR3 is CASSLTVGSTKGSYEQYF. CDR3 bases: TGTGCCAGCAGCTTAACGGTCGGCAGTACGAAGGGGTCCTACGAGCAGTACTTC.

The chain is built from TRBV6-1 and TRBJ2-3, with 7 bases aligning to TRBD1. V was pared by 10 bases and J by 13 bases, with 8 bases of the junction left unmatched. Germline V gene data show CDR1 as MNHNS and CDR2 as SASEGT. This CDR3 comprises 10 residues. CDR3 in DNA: TGTGCCATCCCGACAGGGCGAGAGTATTTT. It codes for CAIPTGREYF.

The chain links TRBV7-8 to TRBJ1-2, with D maybe TRBD1 (5 bases). The CDR3 has 14 amino acids. Per the germline V gene, CDR1 is SGHVS and CDR2 is FQNEAQ. Trimming removed 2 bases from V and 1 base from J, with 8 bases in between. The CDR3 protein is CASSLIGGNYGYTF. The CDR3 DNA sequence: TGTGCCAGCAGCTTAATCGGGGGTAACTATGGCTACACCTTC.

CDR3 protein: CASSLPLSRGINYGYTF. CDR3 in DNA: TGCGCCAGCAGCTTGCCCCTGAGCAGGGGGATCAACTATGGCTACACCTTC. The gene calls are TRBV5-1 and TRBJ1-2; 7 nucleotides align to TRBD1. Trimming took 1 base from V and 2 from J; bases not matched to a gene: 11. This CDR3 is 17 amino acids long. Germline V gene sequence: CDR1 SGHRS, CDR2 YFSETQ.